This passage covers 9 T cell receptor beta chains from one sample sequenced in a study of neurological immune-mediated disorders. TCRdb analysed the 5' RACE reads with MiXCR anew, one entry per CDR3 protein. This repertoire shows some 66,000 distinct CDR3 sequences, approximately 3.7% found once; its top ten account for roughly 2.6%. Material for sequencing was PBMCs. The receptors originated from a man aged 45-65 years with multiple sclerosis.

This clonotype was found many times. The chain uses TRBV24-1 and TRBJ1-1; 7 positions match TRBD1. The ends lost 4 bases at V and 1 base at J; junction bases unmatched: 5. The CDR3 loop spans 15 amino acids. Germline CDR1 is KGHDR and CDR2 is SFDVKD. In DNA form, the CDR3 reads TGTGCCACCAGTGACCTCCGGGACAGGAACACTGAAGCTTTCTTT. Protein sequence: CATSDLRDRNTEAFF.

This clonotype was seen repeatedly, ten times or more. The chain couples TRBV5-1 to TRBJ2-3; 9 nucleotides match TRBD2. This CDR3 has 14 amino acids. Germline V gene sequence: CDR1 SGHRS, CDR2 YFSETQ. With 5 bases clipped from V and 5 bases from J, the junction kept 6 bases outside the gene matches. The CDR3 sequence is CASRLIAGEDTQYF. The CDR3 DNA sequence: TGCGCCAGCAGGCTTATAGCGGGGGAAGATACGCAGTATTTT. The full variable domain, completed using reference TRBV5-1 and TRBJ2-3, is KAGVTQTPRYLIKTRGQQVTLSCSPISGHRSVSWYQQTPGQGLQFLFEYFSETQRNKGNFPGRFSGRQFSNSRSEMNVSTLELGDSALYLCASRLIAGEDTQYFGPGTRLTVL.

The chain recombines TRBV6-5 with TRBJ2-7, with 11 positions matching TRBD2. V lost 5 bases, J lost 3 bases, and 3 bases stayed unmatched. CDR1 is MNHEY and CDR2 is SVGAGI in the germline V gene. This CDR3 is built from 14 residues. The CDR3 DNA reads as TGTGCCAGCAGTCCCGGGACTAGCGGCTACGAGCAGTACGTC. Translated, it gives CASSPGTSGYEQYV.

This clonotype was detected many times. This sequence joins TRBV6-5 and TRBJ1-1, with D possibly matching TRBD1 (5 bases). The V gene lost 5 bases and the J gene lost 0 bases, with 13 bases spanning the gap. Germline CDR1 and CDR2: MNHEY and SVGAGI. There are 15 residues in the CDR3. Written as DNA, the CDR3 is TGTGCCAGCAGTAGAAGACAGCTCATGAACACTGAAGCTTTCTTT. Protein sequence: CASSRRQLMNTEAFF.

The chain uses TRBV7-9 and TRBJ1-2; D ambiguous. Germline CDR1 SEHNR, CDR2 FQNEAQ (reference sequence). CDR3 size: 15 residues. The V end was cut by 5 bases, the J end by 4 bases, with 17 bases between. DNA for the CDR3: TGTGCCAGCAGCCCATTCAAAGGGTTGGCCTATGGCTACACCTTC. Encoded protein: CASSPFKGLAYGYTF.

This clonotype was seen more than once but under ten times. The chain has TRBV20-1 and TRBJ2-7, with 9 bases fitting TRBD1. From germline, CDR1 is DFQATT and CDR2 SNEGSKA (reference sequence). The CDR3 contains 15 residues. Trimming took 0 bases from V and 3 from J; bases not matched to a gene: 6. Here the CDR3 reads CSARDPGTGNYEQYF. The CDR3 region has the DNA TGCAGTGCTAGAGATCCGGGGACAGGGAACTACGAGCAGTACTTC.

This clonotype was counted at least ten times. The chain combines TRBV5-6 with TRBJ1-2, with TRBD1 identical over 8 bases. After removal of 5 bases from V and 3 bases from J, the junction contained 9 bases not matched to a gene. The CDR3 length is 15 residues. Germline CDR1 is SGHDT and CDR2 is YYEEEE. As DNA, the CDR3 is TGTGCCAGCAGTCGCCACCGGGACAGGCACTATGGCTACACCTTC. Residues: CASSRHRDRHYGYTF.

This clonotype was found many times. V and J are TRBV20-1 and TRBJ2-1, with 8 bases matching TRBD2. This CDR3 is 16 amino acids long. The J segment lost 9 bases and the V segment lost 0 bases, leaving 13 bases of the junction unmatched. Germline V lookup: CDR1 DFQATT, CDR2 SNEGSKA (reference sequence). The CDR3 is CSAREEISGGSSEQFF. As DNA, the CDR3 is TGCAGTGCTAGAGAAGAGATAAGCGGGGGTTCGAGTGAGCAGTTCTTC.

This clonotype was recorded at least ten times. This chain links TRBV28 with TRBJ2-7; maybe TRBD1 (6 bases). The length of the CDR3 is 16 residues. V lost 3 bases and J 5 bases, leaving 20 bases between the germline ends. Germline V lookup: CDR1 MDHEN, CDR2 SYDVKM. DNA of the CDR3: TGTGCCAGCAGTTTTCCAGAATGGCAGGGGATCGACGAGCAGTACGTC. Translation: CASSFPEWQGIDEQYV.